The 27 T cell receptor beta chains in this list originate from one sample, sequenced in a study of early T cells in non-severe SARS-CoV-2 infection. TCRdb passed the 5' RACE reads through MiXCR, listing each CDR3 protein once. The repertoire includes approximately 30,000 distinct CDR3 sequences, around 7% of them detected once, and 2.5% to 3% sits in the top ten. The sequencing sample was made of whole blood. All receptors derive from an adult who was a healthcare worker with PCR-confirmed SARS-CoV-2 infection or an uninfected control (not recorded which).

This rearrangement joins TRBV28 to TRBJ2-3; D might be TRBD1 or TRBD2, each matching 5 bases. Trimming removed 5 bases at V and 6 bases at J, with 12 bases between. The CDR3 is made up of 13 amino acids. Germline lookup yields CDR1 MDHEN and CDR2 SYDVKM. This chain's CDR3 is CASSRDGTDTQYF. The CDR3, as DNA: TGTGCCAGCAGTCGTGACGGGACCGATACGCAGTATTTT.

This clonotype has at least ten counts. CDR3 residues: CATSDRGTYEQYF. The CDR3 DNA sequence: TGTGCCACCAGTGACAGGGGGACCTACGAGCAGTACTTC. This rearrangement joins TRBV24-1 to TRBJ2-7, with TRBD1 matching over 7 bases. CDR3 length: 13 residues. The germline CDR1 and CDR2 sequences are KGHDR and SFDVKD. V lost 4 bases to trimming and J lost 2 bases; unmatched junction nucleotides: 1.

This clonotype was counted at least ten times. The chain carries TRBV5-6 and TRBJ2-5; 8 nucleotides agree with TRBD2. V shed 4 bases and J 3 bases; nucleotides not matched to a gene: 8. In germline, CDR1 is SGHDT, CDR2 YYEEEE. This CDR3 spans 15 amino acids. As DNA, the CDR3 is TGTGCCAGCAGCGTCCACGGGAGGGGGGAAGAGACCCAGTACTTC. Translation: CASSVHGRGEETQYF. Complete variable domain (other parts from reference TRBV5-6 and TRBJ2-5): DAGVTQSPTHLIKTRGQQVTLRCSPKSGHDTVSWYQQALGQGPQFIFQYYEEEERQRGNFPDRFSGHQFPNYSSELNVNALLLGDSALYLCASSVHGRGEETQYFGPGTRLLVL.

This clonotype was seen many times. The chain uses TRBV6-5 and TRBJ1-1, with D unclear. CDR3 length equals 15 residues. Germline V gene sequence: CDR1 MNHEY, CDR2 SVGAGI. The V end was cut by 0 bases, the J end by 2 bases, with 10 bases between. The CDR3 sequence is CASSYSDNFNTEAFF. In DNA form, the CDR3 reads TGTGCCAGCAGTTACTCAGACAACTTTAACACTGAAGCTTTCTTT.

This clonotype was observed at least ten times. The chain couples TRBV24-1 to TRBJ2-1; TRBD1 matches at 7 bases. The CDR3 has 17 residues. Trimming removed 5 bases from V and 2 bases from J; junction bases left unmatched: 11. The V gene's germline CDR1 is KGHDR and CDR2 SFDVKD. CDR3 amino acids: CATSGLKWQGAYNEQFF. The CDR3 DNA follows: TGTGCCACCAGTGGCTTAAAGTGGCAGGGGGCCTACAATGAGCAGTTCTTC.

This clonotype was observed at least ten times. The chain joins TRBV11-3 to TRBJ2-3; D uncertain. The CDR3 totals 19 residues. Looked up from germline, CDR1 is SGHNT and CDR2 is YENEEA. V was trimmed by 0 bases and J by 0 bases, leaving 19 bases between them. CDR3 region: CASSLDGTGAASSTDTQYF. The CDR3 bases are TGTGCCAGCAGCTTAGATGGAACGGGCGCCGCTTCTAGCACAGATACGCAGTATTTT.

This clonotype has ten or more counts. This chain links TRBV6-1 with TRBJ2-5; possible D gene TRBD2, 5 bases. V dropped 6 bases and J dropped 5 bases, with 13 bases sitting between them. The CDR3 covers 13 residues. Germline V gene lookup returns CDR1 MNHNS and CDR2 SASEGT. CDR3 sequence reads: CASSLSVWETQYF. As DNA, the CDR3 is TGTGCCAGCAGCCTTAGCGTTTGGGAGACCCAGTACTTC.

V gene TRBV28 combines with J gene TRBJ1-2; D is uncertain. V was cut by 3 bases and J by 8 bases, with 10 bases left in between. The CDR3 extends over 12 amino acids. The germline V gene encodes CDR1 MDHEN and CDR2 SYDVKM. The CDR3 bases are TGTGCCAGCAGTTTCGGGCGGAGCGGCTACACCTTC. It translates to CASSFGRSGYTF.

The V and J genes are TRBV3-1 and TRBJ1-1; 7 bases are shared with TRBD1. The CDR3 covers 14 residues. Trimming took 5 bases from V and 4 from J; bases not matched to a gene: 7. CDR1 and CDR2 from the germline V gene are LGHDT and YNNKEL (reference sequence). The CDR3, as DNA: TGTGCCAGCAGCACTTCAGGGGGACGCACTGAAGCTTTCTTT. Protein: CASSTSGGRTEAFF.

This clonotype was detected many times. The rearrangement links TRBV6-5 to TRBJ1-5, with D perhaps TRBD1 (6 bases). The germline V gene encodes CDR1 MNHEY and CDR2 SVGAGI. The V end was cut by 5 bases, the J end by 4 bases, with 9 bases between. CDR3 length equals 13 residues. This chain's CDR3 is CASSGQQNQPQHF. CDR3 bases: TGTGCCAGCAGTGGACAGCAGAATCAGCCCCAGCATTTT.

The V gene is TRBV4-1, the J gene TRBJ2-2; 9 bases map to TRBD2. Germline V gene lookup returns CDR1 MGHRA and CDR2 YSYEKL. Unmatched junction bases numbered 4, after V lost 1 base and J lost 1 base. The CDR3 runs 17 residues. The CDR3 is CASSQGLAGQNTGELFF. CDR3 nucleotides: TGCGCCAGCAGCCAAGGGCTAGCGGGACAGAACACCGGGGAGCTGTTTTTT.

This clonotype showed up just once. The junction departs from germline at one end; a sequencing error may be responsible. The chain employs TRBV6-2 or TRBV6-3 and TRBJ2-7, with TRBD2 identical over 15 bases. In germline, CDR1 is MNHEY, CDR2 SVGEGT. CDR3 length: 20 amino acids. As DNA, the CDR3 is TGTGCTAGCAGTTATCATGTCCCTCCGGGACTAGCGGGAGGCTTCTACGAGCAGTACTTC. Residues: CASSYHVPPGLAGGFYEQYF.

This clonotype has at least ten counts. The chain links TRBV5-4 to TRBJ2-1; 7 positions agree with TRBD2. The CDR3 has 18 amino acids. CDR1 and CDR2 from the germline V gene are SGHNT and YYREEE (reference sequence). After removal of 4 bases from V and 0 bases from J, the junction contained 13 bases not matched to a gene. CDR3 sequence reads: CASSLGGLAVSSYNEQFF. The CDR3 nucleotides read TGTGCCAGCAGCCTCGGTGGGCTAGCGGTTAGCTCCTACAATGAGCAGTTCTTC.

Many counts were recorded for this clonotype. The V and J genes are TRBV6-5 and TRBJ1-2; TRBD1 might be the D (5 bases). The CDR3 length is 15 residues. V was pared by 7 bases and J by 8 bases, with 23 bases between. The germline gives CDR1 MNHEY, CDR2 SVGAGI. CDR3 in amino acids: CASIKRGRQTRGYTF. CDR3 coding DNA: TGTGCCAGCATCAAAAGGGGCCGACAGACTCGAGGCTACACCTTC.

In its sample, this clonotype was seen many times. This sequence joins TRBV19 and TRBJ2-3; TRBD2 might be the D (6 bases). Trimming took off 0 bases at V and 2 bases at J, with 21 bases between the two ends. Looked up from germline, CDR1 is LNHDA and CDR2 is SQIVND (reference sequence). This CDR3 has 19 residues. The CDR3 bases are TGTGCCAGTAGTATAGACCCTCCTTTAGCGGAGGGGATCACAGATACGCAGTATTTT. This codes for CASSIDPPLAEGITDTQYF.

The table lists this clonotype with a few counts. This chain joins TRBV6-5 and TRBJ1-2, with D maybe TRBD1 (6 bases). There are 12 residues in the CDR3. Per the germline V gene, CDR1 is MNHEY and CDR2 is SVGAGI. V lost 6 bases, J lost 8 bases, and 13 bases lay in between. Here the CDR3 reads CASREGGLGYTF. CDR3 coding DNA: TGTGCCAGCAGGGAAGGGGGTCTGGGCTACACCTTC.

To note about this clonotype: It may be a read error: a sequence one base away is much more abundant. V and J are TRBV28 and TRBJ2-7; no definite D call. The germline V gene encodes CDR1 MDHEN and CDR2 SYDVKM. Trimming took 5 bases from V and 2 from J, leaving 13 bases between them. The CDR3 sequence is 14 residues long. CDR3 sequence: CASSGITNAYEQYF. As DNA, the CDR3 is TGTGCCAGCAGTGGAATTACCAATGCCTACGAGCAGTACTTC.

This clonotype was detected ten times or more. Here the CDR3 DNA reads TGTGCCAACGGACAGGGTTTAGCTGGGGCCAACGTCCTGACTTTC. Translated, it gives CANGQGLAGANVLTF. The chain carries TRBV7-2 and TRBJ2-6; TRBD1 matches 8 bases. Germline V gene data show CDR1 as SGHTA and CDR2 as FQGNSA. Trimming took 10 bases from V and 2 from J; bases not matched to a gene: 7. This CDR3 contains 15 residues.

This clonotype was recorded a few times. This chain links TRBV5-1 with TRBJ2-7; TRBD1 matches 11 bases. Germline V gives CDR1 SGHRS, CDR2 YFSETQ. The CDR3 loop spans 18 amino acids. The V gene end was trimmed by 0 bases and the J gene end by 3 bases; junction bases not matched to a gene: 11. The CDR3 nucleotides read TGCGCCAGCAGCTTGGAGTACCTACCGGGACAGGGGGTCTACGAGCAGTACTTC. Amino acid sequence: CASSLEYLPGQGVYEQYF.

The chain recombines TRBV5-1 with TRBJ2-7; 13 positions match TRBD2. With 0 bases clipped from V and 2 bases from J, the junction kept 5 bases outside the gene matches. This CDR3 has 17 residues. Germline CDR1 and CDR2: SGHRS and YFSETQ. CDR3 sequence: CASSLGTSGSNPYEQYF. CDR3 nucleotide sequence: TGCGCCAGCAGCTTGGGGACTAGCGGGAGTAACCCCTACGAGCAGTACTTC. Together with reference TRBV5-1 and TRBJ2-7, the CDR3 gives the full variable domain: KAGVTQTPRYLIKTRGQQVTLSCSPISGHRSVSWYQQTPGQGLQFLFEYFSETQRNKGNFPGRFSGRQFSNSRSEMNVSTLELGDSALYLCASSLGTSGSNPYEQYFGPGTRLTVT.

This clonotype was seen at least ten times. The chain links TRBV5-1 to TRBJ1-2; 7 nucleotides align to TRBD1. Germline assignment: CDR1 SGHRS and CDR2 YFSETQ. With 8 bases clipped from V and 4 bases from J, the junction kept 8 bases outside the gene matches. The length of the CDR3 is 13 residues. The CDR3 protein is CASRSGQTYGYTF. In DNA, the CDR3 is TGCGCCAGTCGATCGGGACAGACCTATGGCTACACCTTC.

The table lists this clonotype with many counts. The V and J genes are TRBV5-1 and TRBJ2-1, with 7 nucleotides matching TRBD1. The germline V gene has CDR1 SGHRS and CDR2 YFSETQ. The J segment lost 0 bases and the V segment lost 7 bases, leaving 4 bases of the junction unmatched. The CDR3 spans 14 residues. The CDR3 loop reads CASARDSSYNEQFF. CDR3 nucleotide sequence: TGCGCCAGCGCCCGGGACAGCTCCTACAATGAGCAGTTCTTC.

This clonotype was recorded many times. The chain couples TRBV30 to TRBJ1-1, with a weak D call TRBD1 (5 bases). CDR3 size: 12 residues. The V end lost 4 bases, the J end lost 1 base, and 7 bases lay between the germline ends. Germline CDR1 is GTSNPN and CDR2 is SVGIG (reference sequence). CDR3 residues: CAWTGGNTEAFF. DNA of the CDR3: TGTGCCTGGACGGGGGGGAACACTGAAGCTTTCTTT.

This clonotype has a count of ten or more. The rearrangement uses TRBV11-2 and TRBJ1-2; tentatively, D is TRBD1 (6 bases). CDR1 is SGHAT and CDR2 is FQNNGV in the germline V gene. Between the trimmed V and J ends, which lost 4 bases and 4 bases, there was a span of 10 bases. The CDR3 loop spans 13 amino acids. CDR3 nucleotides: TGTGCCAGCAGCTCAGCGACAGGCTATGGCTACACCTTC. Translation: CASSSATGYGYTF.

This clonotype was found a few times. The rearrangement uses TRBV30 and TRBJ1-4; 7 positions agree with TRBD1. The CDR3 is 14 amino acids. Germline V gene sequence: CDR1 GTSNPN, CDR2 SVGIG (reference sequence). With 1 base clipped from V and 3 bases from J, the junction kept 2 bases outside the gene matches. The CDR3 protein is CAWSDDRANEKLFF. The CDR3 DNA sequence: TGTGCCTGGAGTGATGACAGGGCTAATGAAAAACTGTTTTTT.

This clonotype showed up many times. The V call is TRBV29-1, the J call TRBJ2-3, with D possibly being TRBD2 (5 bases). CDR1 is SQVTM, CDR2 ANQGSEA, per germline. Trimming left V 4 bases short and J 1 base short, with 12 bases between. The CDR3 loop spans 14 amino acids. The CDR3 DNA is TGCAGCGTTGCTGGGGAGATGGGCACAGATACGCAGTATTTT. Protein: CSVAGEMGTDTQYF.

At least ten counts were recorded for this clonotype. The J gene is TRBJ1-5, the V gene TRBV12-3 or TRBV12-4; D unclear. V was pared by 1 base and J by 6 bases, with 7 bases between. The CDR3 is 13 residues long. Written as DNA, the CDR3 is TGTGCCAGCAGTTTAGAGGGTTTTCAGCCCCAGCATTTT. It translates to CASSLEGFQPQHF.